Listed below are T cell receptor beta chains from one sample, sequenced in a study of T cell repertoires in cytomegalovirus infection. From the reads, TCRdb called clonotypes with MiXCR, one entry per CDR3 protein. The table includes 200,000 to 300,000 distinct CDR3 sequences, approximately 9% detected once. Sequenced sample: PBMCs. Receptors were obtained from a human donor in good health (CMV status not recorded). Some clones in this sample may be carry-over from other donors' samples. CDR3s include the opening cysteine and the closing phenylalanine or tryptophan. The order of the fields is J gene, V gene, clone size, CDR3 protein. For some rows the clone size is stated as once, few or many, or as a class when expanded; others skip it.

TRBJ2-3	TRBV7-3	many	CASSPLAGGPDTDTQYF
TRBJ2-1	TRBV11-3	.	CASSLGDRWNEQFF
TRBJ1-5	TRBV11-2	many	CASSLGPDSNQPQHF
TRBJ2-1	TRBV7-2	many	CASSLQPGTSGHEQFF
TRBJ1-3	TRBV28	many	CASSLFLLNQGAAGNTIYF
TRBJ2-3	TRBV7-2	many	CASSLGEFQDTQYF
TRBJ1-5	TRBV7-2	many	CASSLAPGSNQPQHF
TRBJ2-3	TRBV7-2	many	CASSLRAQDTQYF
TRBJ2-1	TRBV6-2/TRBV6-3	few	CASSHRGSGRPTEQFF
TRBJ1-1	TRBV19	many	CATSSSSGAFF
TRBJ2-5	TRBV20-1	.	CSARALAGDMSAQYF
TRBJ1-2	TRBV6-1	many	CASRLMGQGRSDYTF
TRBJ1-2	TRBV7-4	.	CASSFLRVRGDSYYGYTF
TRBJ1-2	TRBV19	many	CASSSGTGIGGYTF
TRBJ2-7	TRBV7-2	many	CASSPGGQFHEQYF
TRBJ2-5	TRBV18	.	CASSPPGLAAPQETQYF
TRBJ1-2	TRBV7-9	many	CASSPGSTPYGYTF
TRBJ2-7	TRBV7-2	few	CVSSPTSYEQYF
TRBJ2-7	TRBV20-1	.	CSARSDSYYEQYF
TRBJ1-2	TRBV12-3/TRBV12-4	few	CASSFSTGGSGGYTF
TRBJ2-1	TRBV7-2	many	CASTLGAGGVFF
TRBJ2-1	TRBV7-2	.	CASSMGTGDREQFF
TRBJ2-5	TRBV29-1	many	CSVAGSSGAQETQYF
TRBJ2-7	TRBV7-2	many	CASSVGRFSSYEQYF
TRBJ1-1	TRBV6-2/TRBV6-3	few	CASSSIHQNTEAFF
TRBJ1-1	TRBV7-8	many	CASSLVPDSLTEAFF
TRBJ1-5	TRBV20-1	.	CSARDGARYQPQHF
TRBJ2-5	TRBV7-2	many	CASTTTGAETQYF
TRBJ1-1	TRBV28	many	CASSFGQGEAFF
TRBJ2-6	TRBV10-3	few	CAISESRTGANVLTF
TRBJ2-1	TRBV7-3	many	CASSLASGGWNEQFF
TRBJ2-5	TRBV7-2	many	CASRGHGLGETQYF
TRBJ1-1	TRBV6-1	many	CASSDYADTEAFF
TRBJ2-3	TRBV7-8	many	CASSLQTSGGADTQYF
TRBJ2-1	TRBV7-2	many	CASSLAAGWNEQFF
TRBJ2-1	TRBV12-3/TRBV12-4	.	CASNPGGSYNEQFF
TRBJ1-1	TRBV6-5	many	CASSREVGTEAFF
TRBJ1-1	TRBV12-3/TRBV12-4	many	CASRIFAGTATEAFF